Listed here are 8 T cell receptor beta chains from one sample, sequenced in a study of blood T cell repertoires in COVID-19. Libraries were prepared by immunoSEQ multiplex PCR; TCRdb keeps only in-frame clonotypes and omits some of them. Of about 74,000 clones in the sample, 80% to 90% are singletons; the top ten hold over 35%. Sequenced material: peripheral blood. The receptors shown here come from a man in his sixties or seventies with acute or convalescent COVID-19.

The rearrangement links TRBV27 to TRBJ2-2; 8 bases are a match to TRBD1. From germline, CDR1 is MNHEY and CDR2 SMNVEV (reference sequence). This CDR3 is built from 15 residues. V shed 8 bases and J 2 bases; nucleotides not matched to a gene: 7. CDR3: CASLSGGGNTGELFF. As DNA, the CDR3 is TGTGCCAGCCTCTCAGGGGGCGGCAACACCGGGGAGCTGTTTTTT.

This chain uses TRBV5-6 with TRBJ2-2; TRBD2 matches 16 bases. Trimming cost V 3 bases and J 0 bases; bases outside gene matches: 5. There are 19 residues in the CDR3. Germline CDR1 reads SGHDT; CDR2 reads YYEEEE. CDR3 amino acids: CASSSVGLAGGPNTGELFF. The CDR3 DNA follows: TGTGCCAGCAGCTCGGTGGGACTAGCGGGAGGGCCGAACACCGGGGAGCTGTTTTTT. Full variable domain (rest looked up from reference TRBV5-6 and TRBJ2-2): DAGVTQSPTHLIKTRGQQVTLRCSPKSGHDTVSWYQQALGQGPQFIFQYYEEEERQRGNFPDRFSGHQFPNYSSELNVNALLLGDSALYLCASSSVGLAGGPNTGELFFGEGSRLTVL.

The chain links TRBV5-1 to TRBJ1-6; TRBD1 aligns across 8 bases. The CDR3 has 15 amino acids. V lost 4 bases to trimming and J lost 6 bases; unmatched junction nucleotides: 6. Germline values: CDR1 SGHRS, CDR2 YFSETQ. The CDR3 sequence: CASSADRAGNSPLHF. For the CDR3, the DNA is TGCGCCAGCAGCGCGGACAGGGCGGGTAATTCACCCCTCCACTTT. Full variable domain (outside the CDR3, taken from reference TRBV5-1 and TRBJ1-6): KAGVTQTPRYLIKTRGQQVTLSCSPISGHRSVSWYQQTPGQGLQFLFEYFSETQRNKGNFPGRFSGRQFSNSRSEMNVSTLELGDSALYLCASSADRAGNSPLHFGNGTRLTVT.

The chain employs TRBV4-3 and TRBJ1-3; D is perhaps TRBD1 (5 bases). With 1 base removed from V and 2 bases from J, the gap between germline ends came to 15 bases. This CDR3 region has 17 residues. From germline, CDR1 is LGHNA and CDR2 YSLEER. The CDR3 nucleotides read TGCGCCAGCAGCCAAGGAATCCCCCAGGGCACTGGAAACACCATATATTTT. It codes for CASSQGIPQGTGNTIYF.

CDR3 residues: CASSSLPGGYEQYF. The CDR3 region has the DNA TGTGCCAGCAGTTCACTTCCAGGAGGTTACGAGCAGTACTTC. The rearrangement links TRBV6-6 to TRBJ2-7; D perhaps matches TRBD2 (5 bases). From germline, CDR1 is MNHNY and CDR2 SVGAGI (reference sequence). V lost 4 bases, J lost 4 bases, and 14 bases lay in between. This CDR3 has 14 residues.

The chain carries TRBV6-5 and TRBJ1-3; TRBD1 agrees at 9 bases. Germline CDR1 and CDR2: MNHEY and SVGAGI. The CDR3 contains 15 residues. The J segment lost 2 bases and the V segment lost 5 bases, leaving 4 bases of the junction unmatched. CDR3 protein: CASSPGTGPGNTIYF. Written as DNA, the CDR3 is TGTGCCAGCAGTCCCGGGACAGGGCCTGGAAACACCATATATTTT.

The rearrangement uses TRBV14 and TRBJ2-1, with TRBD1 matching 9 bases. The J segment lost 9 bases and the V segment lost 4 bases, leaving 13 bases of the junction unmatched. The CDR3 has 16 residues. Germline V gene sequence: CDR1 SGHDN, CDR2 FVKESK. CDR3 loop: CASSPPVALGQGEQFF. The DNA of the CDR3 is TGTGCCAGCAGCCCCCCGGTTGCCTTGGGACAGGGTGAGCAGTTCTTC.

The chain recombines TRBV19 with TRBJ2-3, with 8 bases matching TRBD1. The CDR3 spans 13 residues. Looked up from germline, CDR1 is LNHDA and CDR2 is SQIVND (reference sequence). The J segment lost 6 bases and the V segment lost 7 bases, leaving 6 bases of the junction unmatched. The CDR3 loop reads CASNKQGVDTQYF. CDR3 bases: TGTGCCAGTAACAAACAGGGGGTGGATACGCAGTATTTT.